This T cell receptor (beta chain) was found in a study of T cell clonotyping in hematopoietic cell transplantation. Broader study findings: Few recipient clonotypes overlapped donors; over 95% were de novo at given depth. No sorting was done, leaving CD4 and CD8 contributions mixed. After transplant, recipient diversity fell while pathologically expanded clonotypes grew through day 180.

Time point noted: recipient sample about 28 days before transplant, after cytoreduction. TCRdb keeps only in-frame clones here, not all; method: immunoSEQ multiplex PCR. The sample shows approximately 26,000 clones, 84% of them seen only once. The germline CDR1 and CDR2 sequences are WNHNN and SYGVQD (reference sequence). The CDR3 has 14 residues. The germline V and J ends were trimmed by 10 bases and 0 bases, with 10 bases remaining between them. As regards this clone: Its antigen is not known.

This clonotype was obtained from a woman aged 55-70 years with acute myeloid leukemia. Some clones in this sample may be carry-over from other donors' samples. V usage is TRBV10-1 and J usage is TRBJ2-6, with D uncertain. The specimen was peripheral blood mononuclear cells, collected before stem cell transplant. CDR3 residues: CATILGSGANVLTF. In DNA, the CDR3 is TGCGCCACCATCTTAGGCTCTGGGGCCAACGTCCTGACTTTC.